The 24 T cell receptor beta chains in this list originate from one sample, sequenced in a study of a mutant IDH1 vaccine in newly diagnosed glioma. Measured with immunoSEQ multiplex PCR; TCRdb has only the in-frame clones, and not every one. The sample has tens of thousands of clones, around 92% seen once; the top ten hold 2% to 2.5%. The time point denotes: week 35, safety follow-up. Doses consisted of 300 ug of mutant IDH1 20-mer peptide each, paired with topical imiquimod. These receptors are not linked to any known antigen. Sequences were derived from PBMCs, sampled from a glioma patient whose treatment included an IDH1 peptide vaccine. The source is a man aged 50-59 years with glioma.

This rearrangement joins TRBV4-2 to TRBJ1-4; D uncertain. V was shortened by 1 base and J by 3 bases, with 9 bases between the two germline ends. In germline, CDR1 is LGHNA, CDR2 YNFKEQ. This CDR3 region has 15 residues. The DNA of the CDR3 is TGTGCCAGCAGCCAAGGCGTTGCGGCTAATGAAAAACTGTTTTTT. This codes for CASSQGVAANEKLFF.

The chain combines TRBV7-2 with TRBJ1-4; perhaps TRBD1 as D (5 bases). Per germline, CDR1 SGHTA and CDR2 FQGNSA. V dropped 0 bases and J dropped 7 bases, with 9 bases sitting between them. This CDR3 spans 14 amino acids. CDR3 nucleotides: TGTGCCAGCAGCTTAGCGGGGGAGGGTGAAAAACTGTTTTTT. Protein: CASSLAGEGEKLFF.

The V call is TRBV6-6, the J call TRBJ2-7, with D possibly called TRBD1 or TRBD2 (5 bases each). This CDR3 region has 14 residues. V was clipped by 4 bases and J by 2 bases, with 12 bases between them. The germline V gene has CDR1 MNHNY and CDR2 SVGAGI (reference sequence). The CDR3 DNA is TGTGCCAGCAGTTCGCCGGGACCGACCTACGAGCAGTACTTC. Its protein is CASSSPGPTYEQYF.

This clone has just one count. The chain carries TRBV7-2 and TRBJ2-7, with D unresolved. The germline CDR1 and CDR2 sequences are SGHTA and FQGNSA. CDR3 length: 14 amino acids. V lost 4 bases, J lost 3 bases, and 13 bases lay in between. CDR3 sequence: CASSSNPLGYEQYF. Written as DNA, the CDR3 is TGTGCCAGCAGCTCCAATCCCTTGGGCTACGAGCAGTACTTC.

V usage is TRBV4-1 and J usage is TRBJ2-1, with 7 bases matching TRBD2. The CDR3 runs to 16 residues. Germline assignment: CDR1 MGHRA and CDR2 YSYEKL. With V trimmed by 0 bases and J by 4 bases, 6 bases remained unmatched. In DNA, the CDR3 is TGCGCCAGCAGCCAAGAGGTCGGGGGACTATACAATGAGCAGTTCTTC. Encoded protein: CASSQEVGGLYNEQFF.

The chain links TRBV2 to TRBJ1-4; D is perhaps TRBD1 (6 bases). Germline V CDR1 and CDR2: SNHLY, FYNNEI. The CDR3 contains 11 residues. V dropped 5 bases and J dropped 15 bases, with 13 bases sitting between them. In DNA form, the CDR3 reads TGTGCCAGCAGTCGCGGGCCAGGGGTGTTTTTT. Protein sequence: CASSRGPGVFF.

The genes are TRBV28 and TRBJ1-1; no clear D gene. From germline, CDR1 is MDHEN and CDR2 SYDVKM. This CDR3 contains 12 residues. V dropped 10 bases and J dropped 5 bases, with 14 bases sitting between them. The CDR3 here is CATTKRPTEAFF. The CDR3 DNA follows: TGTGCCACCACCAAGCGGCCAACTGAAGCTTTCTTT.

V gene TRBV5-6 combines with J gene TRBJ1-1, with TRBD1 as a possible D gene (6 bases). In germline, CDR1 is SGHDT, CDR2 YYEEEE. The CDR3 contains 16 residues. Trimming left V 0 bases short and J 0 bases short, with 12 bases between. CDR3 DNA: TGTGCCAGCAGCTTGGGGGGGGCAGGACTGAACACTGAAGCTTTCTTT. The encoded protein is CASSLGGAGLNTEAFF.

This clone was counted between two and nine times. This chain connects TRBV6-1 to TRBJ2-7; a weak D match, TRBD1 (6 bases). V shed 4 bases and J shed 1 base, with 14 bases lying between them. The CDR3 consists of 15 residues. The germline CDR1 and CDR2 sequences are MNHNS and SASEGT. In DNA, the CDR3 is TGTGCCAGCAGTGGGTCAGACAGGTTATCCTACGAGCAGTACTTC. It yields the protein CASSGSDRLSYEQYF.

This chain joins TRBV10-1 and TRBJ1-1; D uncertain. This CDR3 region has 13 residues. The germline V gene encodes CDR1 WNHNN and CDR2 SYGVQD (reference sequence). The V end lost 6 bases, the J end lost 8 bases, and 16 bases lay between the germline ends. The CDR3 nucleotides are TGCGCCAGCAGCAACCGGGCCGCCTCGGAAGCTTTCTTT. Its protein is CASSNRAASEAFF.

The CDR3 DNA follows: TGCGCCAGCAGCCCAATGGGTCAGGGGCACGAAAACATTCAGTACTTC. Translated, it gives CASSPMGQGHENIQYF. The chain carries TRBV5-1 and TRBJ2-4; the D gene is possibly TRBD1 (6 bases). V lost 4 bases and J 5 bases, leaving 19 bases between the germline ends. The germline gives CDR1 SGHRS, CDR2 YFSETQ. This CDR3 region has 16 residues.

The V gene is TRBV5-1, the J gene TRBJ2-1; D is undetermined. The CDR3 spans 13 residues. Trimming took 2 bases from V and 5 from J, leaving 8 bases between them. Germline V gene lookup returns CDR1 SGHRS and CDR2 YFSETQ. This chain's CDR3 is CASSFGVDNEQFF. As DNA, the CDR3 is TGCGCCAGCAGCTTCGGAGTGGACAATGAGCAGTTCTTC.

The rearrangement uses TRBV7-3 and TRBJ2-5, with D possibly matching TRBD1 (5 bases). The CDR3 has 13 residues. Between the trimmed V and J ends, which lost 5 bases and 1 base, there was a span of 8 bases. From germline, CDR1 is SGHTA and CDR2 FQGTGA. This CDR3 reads CASSRQFQETQYF. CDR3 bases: TGTGCCAGCAGCCGACAGTTCCAAGAGACCCAGTACTTC.

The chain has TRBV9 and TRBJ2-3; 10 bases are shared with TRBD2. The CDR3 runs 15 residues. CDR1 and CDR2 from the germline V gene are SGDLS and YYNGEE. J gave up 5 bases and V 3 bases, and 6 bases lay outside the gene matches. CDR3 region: CASSGSGRQVDTQYF. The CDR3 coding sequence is TGTGCCAGCAGCGGTAGCGGGAGGCAGGTAGATACGCAGTATTTT.

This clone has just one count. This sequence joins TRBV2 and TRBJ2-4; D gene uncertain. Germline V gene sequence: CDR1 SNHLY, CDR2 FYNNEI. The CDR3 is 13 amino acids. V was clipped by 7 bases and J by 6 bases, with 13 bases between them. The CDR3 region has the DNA TGTGCCAGCACGTATGCGGATTTAAACATTCAGTACTTC. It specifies CASTYADLNIQYF.

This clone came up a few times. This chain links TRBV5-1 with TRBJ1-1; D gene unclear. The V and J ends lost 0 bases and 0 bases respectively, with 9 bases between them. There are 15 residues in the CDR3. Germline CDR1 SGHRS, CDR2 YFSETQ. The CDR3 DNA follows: TGCGCCAGCAGCTTGGGCCATGAGGTGAACACTGAAGCTTTCTTT. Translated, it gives CASSLGHEVNTEAFF.

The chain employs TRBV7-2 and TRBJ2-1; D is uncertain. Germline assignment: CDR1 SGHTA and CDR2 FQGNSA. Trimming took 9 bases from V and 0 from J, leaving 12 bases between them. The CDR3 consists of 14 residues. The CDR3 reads CASLDSSSYNEQFF. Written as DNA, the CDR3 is TGTGCCAGTCTAGACTCCAGCTCCTACAATGAGCAGTTCTTC.

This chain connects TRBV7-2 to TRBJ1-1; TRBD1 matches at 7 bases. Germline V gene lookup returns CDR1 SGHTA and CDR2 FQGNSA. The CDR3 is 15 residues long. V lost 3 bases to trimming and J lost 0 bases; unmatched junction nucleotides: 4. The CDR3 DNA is TGTGCCAGCAGCTTGGAGGGACAGCTGAACACTGAAGCTTTCTTT. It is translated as CASSLEGQLNTEAFF.

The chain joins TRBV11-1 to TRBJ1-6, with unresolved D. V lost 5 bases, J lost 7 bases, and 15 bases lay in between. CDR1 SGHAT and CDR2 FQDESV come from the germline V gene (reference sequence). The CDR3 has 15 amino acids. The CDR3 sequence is CASSPGLLTNSPLHF. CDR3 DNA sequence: TGTGCCAGCAGCCCCGGACTCCTGACCAATTCACCCCTCCACTTT.

In DNA, the CDR3 is TGTGCCAGCAGTCGTGGCCCCCTCTATGGCTACACCTTC. Protein product: CASSRGPLYGYTF. V gene TRBV27 combines with J gene TRBJ1-2, with D uncertain. The V end lost 5 bases, the J end lost 4 bases, and 11 bases lay between the germline ends. Germline assignment: CDR1 MNHEY and CDR2 SMNVEV (reference sequence). The length of the CDR3 is 13 residues.

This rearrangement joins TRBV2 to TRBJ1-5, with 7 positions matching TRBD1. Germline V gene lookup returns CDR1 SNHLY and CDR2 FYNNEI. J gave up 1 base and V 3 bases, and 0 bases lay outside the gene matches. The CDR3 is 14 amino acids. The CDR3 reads CASSDRGSNQPQHF. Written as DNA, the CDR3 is TGTGCCAGCAGTGACAGGGGGAGCAATCAGCCCCAGCATTTT.

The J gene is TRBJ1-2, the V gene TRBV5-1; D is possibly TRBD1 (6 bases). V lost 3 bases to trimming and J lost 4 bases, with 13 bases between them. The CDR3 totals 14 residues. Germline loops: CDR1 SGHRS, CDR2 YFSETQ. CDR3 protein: CASSSPGQAYGYTF. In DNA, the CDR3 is TGCGCCAGCAGCTCACCGGGACAAGCCTATGGCTACACCTTC.

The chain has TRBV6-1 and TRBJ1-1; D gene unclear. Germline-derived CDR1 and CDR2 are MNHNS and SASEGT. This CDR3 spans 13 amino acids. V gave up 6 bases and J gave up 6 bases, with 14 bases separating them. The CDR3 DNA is TGTGCCAGCAGGGTGGGAAACGAAGCTGAAGCTTTCTTT. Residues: CASRVGNEAEAFF.

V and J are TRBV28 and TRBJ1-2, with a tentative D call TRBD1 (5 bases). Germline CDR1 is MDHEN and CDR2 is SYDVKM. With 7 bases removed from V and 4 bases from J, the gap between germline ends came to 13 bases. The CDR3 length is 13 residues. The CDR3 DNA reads TGTGCCAGCACCCCTGAAGGGACCTATGGCTACACCTTC. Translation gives CASTPEGTYGYTF.